The 10 T cell receptor beta chains listed next were all sequenced from one sample in a study of vaccination and CD4 T cells after COVID-19. Sequencing of the DNA from cultured CD4+ T cells was carried out with the Oncomine TCR Beta short-read assay. MiXCR was run by TCRdb on the PCR reads, yielding one entry per CDR3 protein. The table shows over 10,000 distinct CDR3 sequences, with roughly 30% occurring only once. No antigen has been identified for these receptors. Treatment given: roughly 10-day PBMC culture with coronavirus spike peptide pools or control peptides (ViraFEST assay). Sequencing input: CD4+ T cells from blood, cultured in vitro. The receptor set was obtained from a human donor who had recovered from COVID-19.

This rearrangement joins TRBV7-8 to TRBJ2-7; the match to TRBD2 covers 8 bases. Looked up from germline, CDR1 is SGHVS and CDR2 is FQNEAQ. The CDR3 spans 14 residues. The J segment lost 5 bases and the V segment lost 3 bases, leaving 6 bases of the junction unmatched. CDR3 DNA: TGTGCCAGCAGCTTCTTAGGACTAGCTCACGAGCAGTACTTC. This sequence encodes CASSFLGLAHEQYF.

The chain uses TRBV30 and TRBJ1-2; no definite D call. V lost 7 bases and J lost 4, with 16 bases in between. Germline loops: CDR1 GTSNPN, CDR2 SVGIG (reference sequence). The CDR3 length is 13 residues. The CDR3 reads CAFGGQALYGYTF. Written as DNA, the CDR3 is TGTGCCTTCGGCGGGCAGGCTCTCTATGGCTACACCTTC.

This sequence joins TRBV12-3 or TRBV12-4 and TRBJ2-7, with D possibly being TRBD1 (6 bases). This CDR3 has 12 residues. The ends were cut back, 4 bases at V and 7 bases at J, with 11 bases in the middle. This CDR3 reads CASSSQGQEQYF. CDR3 in DNA: TGTGCCAGCAGTTCCCAGGGACAAGAGCAGTACTTC.

This clonotype was seen only a few times. The V gene is TRBV6-5, the J gene TRBJ1-2; 7 bases are a match to TRBD1. CDR1 is MNHEY, CDR2 SVGAGI, per germline. The CDR3 is 14 residues long. The trim removed 2 bases at V and 5 bases at J, leaving 5 bases unmatched. CDR3 region: CASSYDRARYGYTF. The CDR3 DNA follows: TGTGCCAGCAGTTACGACAGGGCTCGATATGGCTACACCTTC.

This rearrangement joins TRBV20-1 to TRBJ1-2; no reliable D call. V was pared by 1 base and J by 5 bases, with 14 bases between. This CDR3 contains 14 residues. CDR1 is DFQATT, CDR2 SNEGSKA, per germline (reference sequence). CDR3: CSARVGSISYGYTF. Here the CDR3 DNA reads TGCAGTGCTAGAGTAGGCAGCATTAGTTATGGCTACACCTTC.

This clonotype appeared a few times. The chain links TRBV3-1 to TRBJ2-3; 13 nucleotides agree with TRBD2. The CDR3 runs 14 residues. Germline assignment: CDR1 LGHDT and CDR2 YNNKEL (reference sequence). V gave up 4 bases and J gave up 5 bases; unmatched junction bases: 0. The DNA for the CDR3 is TGTGCCAGCAGCCGGACTAGCGGGAGAGATACGCAGTATTTT. Translated, it gives CASSRTSGRDTQYF.

The gene calls are TRBV20-1 and TRBJ1-1; no definite D call. The CDR3 is 16 residues long. Trimming took 0 bases from V and 0 from J, leaving 14 bases between them. CDR1 and CDR2 (germline): DFQATT, SNEGSKA (reference sequence). The CDR3 DNA follows: TGCAGTGCTAGAGAACTATCTGTATGGATGAACACTGAAGCTTTCTTT. Translated: CSARELSVWMNTEAFF.

Only a few counts were recorded for this clonotype. The genes are TRBV20-1 and TRBJ2-5; TRBD2 aligns across 10 bases. The V gene's germline CDR1 is DFQATT and CDR2 SNEGSKA (reference sequence). This CDR3 spans 15 amino acids. J lost 7 bases, V lost 5 bases, and 13 bases had no gene match. The CDR3 region is CSAPPTSGSLGTQYF. As DNA, the CDR3 is TGCAGTGCTCCGCCGACTAGCGGGTCTCTAGGGACCCAGTACTTC.

This clonotype has a handful of counts. CDR3 bases: TGTGCCAGCAGCCACAGGGAAAACACTGAAGCTTTCTTT. Protein: CASSHRENTEAFF. The rearrangement joins TRBV27 to TRBJ1-1, with D possibly TRBD1 on 6 matching bases. Trimming took off 6 bases at V and 2 bases at J, with 10 bases between the two ends. Germline V gives CDR1 MNHEY, CDR2 SMNVEV (reference sequence). This CDR3 region has 13 residues.

This chain connects TRBV6-2 or TRBV6-3 to TRBJ1-2, with TRBD1 identical over 7 bases. The CDR3 is 14 residues long. V lost 6 bases to trimming and J lost 7 bases; unmatched junction nucleotides: 11. Germline CDR1 reads MNHEY; CDR2 reads SVGEGT. This CDR3 reads CASRQGGRGPGYTF. The CDR3, as DNA: TGTGCCAGCAGACAAGGGGGCAGGGGTCCTGGCTACACCTTC.